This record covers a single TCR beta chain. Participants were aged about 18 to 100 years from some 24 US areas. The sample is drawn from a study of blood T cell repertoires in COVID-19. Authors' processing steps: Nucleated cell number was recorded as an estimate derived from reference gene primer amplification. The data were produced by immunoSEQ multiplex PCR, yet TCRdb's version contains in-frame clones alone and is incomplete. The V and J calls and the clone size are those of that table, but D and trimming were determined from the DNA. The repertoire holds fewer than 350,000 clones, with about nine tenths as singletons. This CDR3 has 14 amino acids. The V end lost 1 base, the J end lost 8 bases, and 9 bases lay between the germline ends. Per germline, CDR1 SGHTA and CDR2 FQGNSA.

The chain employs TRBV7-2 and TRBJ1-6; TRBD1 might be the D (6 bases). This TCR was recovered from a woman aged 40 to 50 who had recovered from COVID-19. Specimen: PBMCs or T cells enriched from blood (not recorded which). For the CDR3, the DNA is TGTGCCAGCAGCTTAGAGCGGACAGATTCACCCCTCCACTTT. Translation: CASSLERTDSPLHF.